This paragraph reports one T cell receptor (beta chain). Its antigen is not identified. The junction shows a germline mismatch at one end, possibly a read error. A universal primer site was added by template switching, and unique molecular identifiers were carried by the cDNA. MiXCR, run by TCRdb on the 5' RACE reads, gives a single entry per CDR3 protein. The data hold 1,800,000 or so distinct CDR3 sequences, with less than 40% observed a single time. This CDR3 has 17 amino acids. The data belong to a study of identical twins. The study's findings and limits: There was an excess of low generation probability in the out-of-frame alpha sequences that twins shared.

The sample was cord blood. This chain links TRBV12-3 or TRBV12-4 with TRBJ2-3; no reliable D call. The receptor comes from a newborn girl in good health. For the CDR3, the DNA is TGTGCCAGCAGTTTAGGGTCCGGCCCTCACTTGGCAGATATGCAGTATTTT. It yields the protein CASSLGSGPHLADMQYF.